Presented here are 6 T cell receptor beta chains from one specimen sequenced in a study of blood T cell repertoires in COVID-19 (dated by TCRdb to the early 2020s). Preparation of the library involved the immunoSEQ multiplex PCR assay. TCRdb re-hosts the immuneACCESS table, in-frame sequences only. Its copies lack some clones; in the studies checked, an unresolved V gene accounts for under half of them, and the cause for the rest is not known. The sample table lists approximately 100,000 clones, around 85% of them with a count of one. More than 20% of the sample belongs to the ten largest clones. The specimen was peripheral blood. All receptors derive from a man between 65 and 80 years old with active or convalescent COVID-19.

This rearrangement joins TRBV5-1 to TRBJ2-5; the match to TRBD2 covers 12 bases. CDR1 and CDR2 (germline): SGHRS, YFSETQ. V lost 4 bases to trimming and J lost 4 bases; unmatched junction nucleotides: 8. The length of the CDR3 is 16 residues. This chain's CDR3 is CASSPRLAGDVETQYF. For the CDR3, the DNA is TGCGCCAGCAGCCCTCGACTAGCGGGAGACGTAGAGACCCAGTACTTC.

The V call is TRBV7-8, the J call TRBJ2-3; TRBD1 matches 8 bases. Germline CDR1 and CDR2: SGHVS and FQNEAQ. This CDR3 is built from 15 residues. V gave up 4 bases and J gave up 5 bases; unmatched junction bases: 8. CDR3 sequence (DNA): TGTGCCAGCAGCTCTGGACAGGGTAGGGGAGATACGCAGTATTTT. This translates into CASSSGQGRGDTQYF.

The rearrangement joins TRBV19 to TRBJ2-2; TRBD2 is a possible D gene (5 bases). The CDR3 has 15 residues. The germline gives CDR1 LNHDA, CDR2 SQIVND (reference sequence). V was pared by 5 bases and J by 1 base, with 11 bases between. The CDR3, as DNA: TGTGCCAGTAGTGTGTGGACTGGGAACACCGGGGAGCTGTTTTTT. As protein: CASSVWTGNTGELFF.

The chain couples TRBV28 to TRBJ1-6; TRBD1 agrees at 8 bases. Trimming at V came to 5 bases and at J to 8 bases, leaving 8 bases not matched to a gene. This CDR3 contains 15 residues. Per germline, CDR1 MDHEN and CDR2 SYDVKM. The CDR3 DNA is TGTGCCAGCAGTACACCGGGACAGGAATATTCACCCCTCCACTTT. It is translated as CASSTPGQEYSPLHF.

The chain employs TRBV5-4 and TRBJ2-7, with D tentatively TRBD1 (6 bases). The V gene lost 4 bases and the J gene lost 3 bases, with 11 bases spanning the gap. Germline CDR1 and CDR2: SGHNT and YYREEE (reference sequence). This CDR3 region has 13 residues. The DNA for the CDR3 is TGTGCCAGCAGCCTAAGAGGGGGCTACGAGCAGTACTTC. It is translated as CASSLRGGYEQYF. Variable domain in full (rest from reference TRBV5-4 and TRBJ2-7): ETGVTQSPTHLIKTRGQQVTLRCSSQSGHNTVSWYQQALGQGPQFIFQYYREEENGRGNFPPRFSGLQFPNYSSELNVNALELDDSALYLCASSLRGGYEQYFGPGTRLTVT.

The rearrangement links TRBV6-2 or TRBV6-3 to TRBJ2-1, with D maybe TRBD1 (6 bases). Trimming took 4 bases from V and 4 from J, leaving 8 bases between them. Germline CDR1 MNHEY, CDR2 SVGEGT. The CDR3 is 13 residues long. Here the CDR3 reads CASSWDIYNEQFF. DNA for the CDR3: TGTGCCAGCAGTTGGGACATTTACAATGAGCAGTTCTTC.